Given below is one T cell receptor beta chain in context. The antigen remains undetermined. This record belongs to a study of cytomegalovirus exposure and HLA in healthy donors. The protocol was immunoSEQ multiplex PCR, while the TCRdb copy is restricted to in-frame clones and leaves out a portion. The table includes about 68,000 clones, 96% detected once. Study results and caveats: According to the study, 150 to 200 TCR beta chains were cytomegalovirus-associated. TCR clusters originating in the first cohort tended to co-occur in the 110 or so validation repertoires, according to a later analysis.

V lost 1 base, J lost 8 bases, and 16 bases stayed unmatched. Germline V lookup: CDR1 SGHRS, CDR2 YFSETQ. The CDR3 extends over 17 amino acids. This sequence was found in a man between 18 and 35 years old in good health and CMV-seronegative. The sequencing sample was made of PBMCs. The chain is built from TRBV5-1 and TRBJ1-2; 8 bases map to TRBD1. In DNA, the CDR3 is TGCGCCAGCAGCTTGATGTTAGGCCTGACAGGGGTAAAGGGCTACACCTTC. It codes for CASSLMLGLTGVKGYTF.